Listed below are T cell receptor beta chains from one sample, sequenced in a study of T cell responses to AZD1222 COVID-19 vaccine. TCRdb's table, derived via immunoSEQ multiplex PCR, lists solely in-frame clones and lacks some. Among roughly 96,000 clones listed, roughly 90% were seen once. Material: peripheral blood, obtained on day 0 of AZD1222 vaccination. The receptors here all came from an adult in good health. CDR3s include the opening cysteine and the closing phenylalanine or tryptophan. Each record gives: V gene, clone size, J gene, CDR3 length, CDR3 protein. Expanded clones get a size class; other rows say once, few or many, or leave the size out.

V: TRBV3-1/TRBV3-2
size: NA
J: TRBJ2-2
length: 16
CDR3: CASSPFVGVNTGELFF

V: TRBV7-6
size: NA
J: TRBJ1-3
length: 18
CDR3: CASSLMGRTVNSGNTIYF

V: TRBV2
size: NA
J: TRBJ1-5
length: 15
CDR3: CASTPEPLERQPQHF

V: TRBV19
size: NA
J: TRBJ1-1
length: 15
CDR3: CASRLPDRSNTEAFF

V: TRBV3-1/TRBV3-2
size: NA
J: TRBJ2-1
length: 15
CDR3: CASSQGGTSGNEQFF

V: TRBV25-1
size: NA
J: TRBJ1-2
length: 13
CDR3: CASRDSSNYGYTF

V: TRBV12-3/TRBV12-4
size: few
J: TRBJ1-5
length: 11
CDR3: CASSRTRVQHF

V: TRBV5-1
size: NA
J: TRBJ1-1
length: 16
CDR3: CASSPGGGAVNTEAFF

V: TRBV10-3
size: few
J: TRBJ2-7
length: 14
CDR3: CAIRTGGGDYEQYF

V: TRBV12-3/TRBV12-4
size: NA
J: TRBJ1-2
length: 12
CDR3: CASSLQSYGYTF

V: TRBV27
size: NA
J: TRBJ1-1
length: 13
CDR3: CASKGRGRAEAFF

V: TRBV6-2/TRBV6-3
size: NA
J: TRBJ2-6
length: 18
CDR3: CASSSTGTSASGANVLTF

V: TRBV28
size: NA
J: TRBJ2-1
length: 17
CDR3: CASSSPQAGGDYNEQFF

V: TRBV27
size: NA
J: TRBJ2-7
length: 14
CDR3: CAFGKAGATYEQYF

V: TRBV30
size: few
J: TRBJ1-2
length: 15
CDR3: CAWRLTGGALYGYTF

V: TRBV14
size: once
J: TRBJ2-1
length: 15
CDR3: CASSLDRVFDNEQFF

V: TRBV19
size: NA
J: TRBJ1-1
length: 13
CDR3: CATKVQANTEAFF

V: TRBV7-8
size: NA
J: TRBJ1-1
length: 17
CDR3: CASSQRHGVGMNTEAFF

V: TRBV19
size: NA
J: TRBJ2-1
length: 16
CDR3: CASSSPPGQRYNEQFF

V: TRBV4-1
size: NA
J: TRBJ2-7
length: 15
CDR3: CASSLILNNHYEQYF

V: TRBV5-3
size: NA
J: TRBJ2-6
length: 18
CDR3: CARSSAWRLNSGANVLTF

V: TRBV4-1
size: NA
J: TRBJ2-1
length: 16
CDR3: CASRWGLAGAGNEQFF

V: TRBV7-8
size: NA
J: TRBJ1-2
length: 13
CDR3: CASDDGINYGYTF

V: TRBV9
size: NA
J: TRBJ1-5
length: 14
CDR3: CASSVGLGAQPQHF

V: TRBV27
size: NA
J: TRBJ2-2
length: 16
CDR3: CASSPFAGTYTGELFF

V: TRBV5-4
size: NA
J: TRBJ2-1
length: 12
CDR3: CASSTTSGEQFF

V: TRBV4-1
size: NA
J: TRBJ1-4
length: 17
CDR3: CASSQVRGEGTNEKLFF

V: TRBV5-1
size: NA
J: TRBJ2-2
length: 14
CDR3: CASSFGTSTGELFF